This T cell receptor beta chain was documented in a study of blood T cell repertoires in COVID-19. The table came from immunoSEQ multiplex PCR; TCRdb's copy has only in-frame clones and leaves some out. This repertoire shows approximately 250,000 clones, 85% found once; its top ten account for about 5.1%. The sample was peripheral blood. This clonotype originated in a man aged 45-60 years with COVID-19, enrolled during active disease.

CDR3 nucleotide sequence: TGCAGCGTTTCCAAGGCCCGGTCGAGGTCCGAGCAGTACTTC. This gives the protein CSVSKARSRSEQYF. V gene TRBV29-1 combines with J gene TRBJ2-7; D is uncertain. The CDR3 runs 14 residues. Germline loops: CDR1 SQVTM, CDR2 ANQGSEA. The ends were cut back, 5 bases at V and 6 bases at J, with 20 bases in the middle.